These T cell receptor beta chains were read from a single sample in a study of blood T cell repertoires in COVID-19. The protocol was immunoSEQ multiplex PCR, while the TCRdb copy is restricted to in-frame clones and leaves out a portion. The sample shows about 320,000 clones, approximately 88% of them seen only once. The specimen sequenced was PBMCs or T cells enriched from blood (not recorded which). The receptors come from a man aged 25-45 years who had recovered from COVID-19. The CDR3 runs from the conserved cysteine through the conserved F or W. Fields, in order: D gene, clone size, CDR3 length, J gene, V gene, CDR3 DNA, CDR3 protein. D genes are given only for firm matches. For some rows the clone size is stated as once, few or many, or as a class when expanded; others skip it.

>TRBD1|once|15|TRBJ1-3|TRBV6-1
TGTGCCAGCAGTGAGTTCCGGGACAGGAAGATCACCATATATTTT
CASSEFRDRKITIYF
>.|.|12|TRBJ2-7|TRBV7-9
TGTGCCAGCAGCCAGGGGACCTACGAGCAGTACTTC
CASSQGTYEQYF
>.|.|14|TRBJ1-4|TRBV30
TGTGCCTGGAGTCGGGACACAGCTAATGAAAAACTGTTTTTT
CAWSRDTANEKLFF
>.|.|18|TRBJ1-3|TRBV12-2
TGTGCAAGTCGCTCCATCCCGGGACAGACCTGCTCTGGAAACACCATATATTTT
CASRSIPGQTCSGNTIYF
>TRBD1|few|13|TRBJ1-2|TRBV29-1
TGCAGCGTGAGGGGACAGGGAGTCTATGGCTACACCTTC
CSVRGQGVYGYTF
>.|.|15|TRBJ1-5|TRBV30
TGTGCCTGGTCGAACAGGGCTCGGAGCAATCAGCCCCAGCATTTT
CAWSNRARSNQPQHF
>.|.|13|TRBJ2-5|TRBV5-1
TGCGCCAGCACGTATGGGGCCAGTGAGACCCAGTACTTC
CASTYGASETQYF
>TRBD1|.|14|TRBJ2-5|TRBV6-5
TGTGCCAGCAGCCATCAGGGGGCTCGAGAGACCCAGTACTTC
CASSHQGARETQYF
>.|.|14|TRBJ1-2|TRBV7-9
TGTGCCAGCAGCTTAGACCCAGGGAGGCATGGCTACACCTTC
CASSLDPGRHGYTF
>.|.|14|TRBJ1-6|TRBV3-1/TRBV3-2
TGTGCCAGCAGCCAAACAGGGATTAATTCACCCCTCCACTTT
CASSQTGINSPLHF
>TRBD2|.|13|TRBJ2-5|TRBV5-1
TGCGCCACCTCCCTAGCGGGGGAGGAGACCCAGTACTTC
CATSLAGEETQYF
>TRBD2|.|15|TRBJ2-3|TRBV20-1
TGCAGTGCTAGTCGGACTAGCGGGGGCACAGATACGCAGTATTTT
CSASRTSGGTDTQYF
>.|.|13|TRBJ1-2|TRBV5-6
TGTGCCAGCAGCTTGGAACAGAACTATGGCTACACCTTC
CASSLEQNYGYTF
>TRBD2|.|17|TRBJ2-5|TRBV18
TGTGCCAGCTCACCTACTCCGACTAGCGGGGGTAGGAAGACCCAGTACTTC
CASSPTPTSGGRKTQYF
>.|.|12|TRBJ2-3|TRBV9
TGTGCCAGCAGCCCCCAAGGAGGTACGCAGTATTTT
CASSPQGGTQYF
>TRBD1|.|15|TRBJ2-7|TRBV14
TGTGCCAGCAGCCAGGGCAGGGGGATCTCCTACGAGCAGTACTTC
CASSQGRGISYEQYF
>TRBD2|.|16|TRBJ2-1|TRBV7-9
TGTGCCAGCAGCTTACCCAGCGGGGGGGCCGACAATGAGCAGTTCTTC
CASSLPSGGADNEQFF
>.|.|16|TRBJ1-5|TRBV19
TGTGCCAGTAGTATAGCTGGGGCTCTAGGCAATCAGCCCCAGCATTTT
CASSIAGALGNQPQHF
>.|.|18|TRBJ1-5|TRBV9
TGTGCCAGCAGCTCTCGGGACACAGTTCAATATAGCAATCAGCCCCAGCATTTT
CASSSRDTVQYSNQPQHF
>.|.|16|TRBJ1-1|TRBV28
TGTGCCAGCAGTTCCCCGGGAGCTACCTTTGGCACTGAAGCTTTCTTT
CASSSPGATFGTEAFF
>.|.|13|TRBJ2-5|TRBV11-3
TGTGCCAGCAGCTTATCAGGGCGAGAGACCCAGTACTTC
CASSLSGRETQYF
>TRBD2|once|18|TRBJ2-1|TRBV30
TGTGCCTTTCCCCTAGCGGCGGGCGGCCTGAGCTCCTACAATGAGCAGTTCTTC
CAFPLAAGGLSSYNEQFF
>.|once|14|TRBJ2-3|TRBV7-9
TGTGCCAGCAAGTGGCAGGGAATGACAGATACGCAGTATTTT
CASKWQGMTDTQYF
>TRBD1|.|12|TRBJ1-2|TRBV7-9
TGTGCCAGCAGCTTACAGGGGGGTGGCTACACCTTC
CASSLQGGGYTF
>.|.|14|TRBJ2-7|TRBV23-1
TGCGCCAGCAGTCAATTAGCCTTAGGCTACGAGCAGTACTTC
CASSQLALGYEQYF
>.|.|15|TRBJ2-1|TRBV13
TGTGCCAGCAGCTTCCGGGACACCTCCTACAATGAGCAGTTCTTC
CASSFRDTSYNEQFF
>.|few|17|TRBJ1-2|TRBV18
TGTGCCAGCTCACCACCACTGGGTAGAGGGAGGAACTATGGCTACACCTTC
CASSPPLGRGRNYGYTF
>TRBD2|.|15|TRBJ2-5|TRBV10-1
TGCGCCAGCAGCCCAAATAGCGGGGGGGTAGAGACCCAGTACTTC
CASSPNSGGVETQYF
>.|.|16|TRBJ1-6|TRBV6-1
TGTGCCAGCAGTGAAGGAGGTTGGATGGCCGATTCACCCCTCCACTTT
CASSEGGWMADSPLHF
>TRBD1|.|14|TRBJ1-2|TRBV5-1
TGCGCCAGCAGCTTCCGACAGGGGGCAGAGGGCTACACCTTC
CASSFRQGAEGYTF
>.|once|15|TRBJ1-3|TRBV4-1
TGCGCCAGCAGCCAAGGAACCGGGACAGGAAACACCATATATTTT
CASSQGTGTGNTIYF
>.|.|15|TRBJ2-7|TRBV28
TGTGCCAGCAGTTCCATCGACAGGCTGTCCTACGAGCAGTACTTC
CASSSIDRLSYEQYF
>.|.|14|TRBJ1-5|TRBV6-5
TGTGCCAGCAGTTACAGGGAGGGGGGTCAGCCCCAGCATTTT
CASSYREGGQPQHF
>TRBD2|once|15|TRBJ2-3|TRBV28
TGTGCCAGCAGGGGAGCGGGGGGCGGCACAGATACGCAGTATTTT
CASRGAGGGTDTQYF
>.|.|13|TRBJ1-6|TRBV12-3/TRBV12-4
TGTGCCAGCAGCACCCTACAGACCTCACCCCTCCACTTT
CASSTLQTSPLHF
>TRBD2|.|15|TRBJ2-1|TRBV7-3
TGTGCCAGCAGCGTCCTAGCGGGGCCTTACAATGAGCAGTTCTTC
CASSVLAGPYNEQFF
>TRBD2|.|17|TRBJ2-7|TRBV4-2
TGTGCCAGCAGCCAAGAAGCAGGACTAGCGGAATTCTACGAGCAGTACTTC
CASSQEAGLAEFYEQYF
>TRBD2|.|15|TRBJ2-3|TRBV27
TGTGCCAGCAGGCCGCGGGGGGCCGGCACAGATACGCAGTATTTT
CASRPRGAGTDTQYF
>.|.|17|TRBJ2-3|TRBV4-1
TGCGCCAGCAGCAAGAAAACCGGGACACCCCCCACGTTTACGCAGTATTTT
CASSKKTGTPPTFTQYF
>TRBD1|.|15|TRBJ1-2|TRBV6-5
TGTGCCAGCAGTTACACTGGACAGGGAAGGAATGGCTACACCTTC
CASSYTGQGRNGYTF
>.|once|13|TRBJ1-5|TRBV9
TGTGCCAGCAGCGAACAGGGCGATCAGCCCCAGCATTTT
CASSEQGDQPQHF
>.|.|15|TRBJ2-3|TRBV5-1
TGCGCCAGCAGCCTACAACAGGAAATCACAGATACGCAGTATTTT
CASSLQQEITDTQYF
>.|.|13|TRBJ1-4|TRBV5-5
TGTGCCAGCAGCTTGGTCAGGGGTGAAAAACTGTTTTTT
CASSLVRGEKLFF
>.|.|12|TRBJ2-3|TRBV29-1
TGCAGCGTTGCCGCAGGGGCCGATACGCAGTATTTT
CSVAAGADTQYF
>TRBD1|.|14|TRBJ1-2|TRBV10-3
TGTGCCATCAGTGAAGACAGGGGGGATGATGGCTACACCTTC
CAISEDRGDDGYTF
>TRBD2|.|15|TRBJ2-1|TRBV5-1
TGCGCCAGCAGCTTGGCTAGCGGGGGGTACAATGAGCAGTTCTTC
CASSLASGGYNEQFF
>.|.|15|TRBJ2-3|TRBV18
TGTGCCAGCTCACCACCCAGGCAGGGCACAGATACGCAGTATTTT
CASSPPRQGTDTQYF
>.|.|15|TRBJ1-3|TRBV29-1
TGCAGCGGGAGCGGGAGGGGGGGCTCTGGAAACACCATATATTTT
CSGSGRGGSGNTIYF
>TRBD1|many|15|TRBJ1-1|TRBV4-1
TGCGCCAGCAGCCGAGGACAGGGGGCGGGCACTGAAGCTTTCTTT
CASSRGQGAGTEAFF
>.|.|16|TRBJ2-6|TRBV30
TGTGCCTGGAGGGGGGGACTGTTCTCTGGGGCCAACGTCCTGACTTTC
CAWRGGLFSGANVLTF
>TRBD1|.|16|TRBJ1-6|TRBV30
TGTGCCTGGAGTGTACGTTGGGACAGGGGCTCTTCACCCCTCCACTTT
CAWSVRWDRGSSPLHF
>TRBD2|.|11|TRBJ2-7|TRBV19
TGTGCCAGTGGACTAGCGAACGAGCAGTACTTC
CASGLANEQYF
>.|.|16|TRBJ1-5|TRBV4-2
TGTGCCAGCAGCCAAGATTTCGGGTCCGAAAATCAGCCCCAGCATTTT
CASSQDFGSENQPQHF
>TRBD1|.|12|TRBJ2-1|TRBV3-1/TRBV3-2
TGTGCCAGCAGCCCCCGGGACAGCGAGCAGTTCTTC
CASSPRDSEQFF
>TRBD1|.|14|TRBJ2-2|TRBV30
TGTGCCAAGGGACAGTGGACGAACACCGGGGAGCTGTTTTTT
CAKGQWTNTGELFF
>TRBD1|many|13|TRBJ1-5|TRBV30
TGTGCCTGGAGTGTACAGGGGAATCAGCCCCAGCATTTT
CAWSVQGNQPQHF
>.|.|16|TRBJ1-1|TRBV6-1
TGTGCCAGCAGTGAACAGGGTCAGCAGCTGAACACTGAAGCTTTCTTT
CASSEQGQQLNTEAFF
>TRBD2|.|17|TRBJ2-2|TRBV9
TGTGCCAGCAGCGCAACTAGCGGGGGAGAGAACACCGGGGAGCTGTTTTTT
CASSATSGGENTGELFF
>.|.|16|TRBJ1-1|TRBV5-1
TGCGCCAGCAGCCCCGTGGGGGGGCAGGCGGACACTGAAGCTTTCTTT
CASSPVGGQADTEAFF